The 28 T cell receptor beta chains below were found in one sample sequenced in a study of blood T cell repertoires in COVID-19. Produced via immunoSEQ multiplex PCR; TCRdb's table is partial and in-frame only. The sample yields about 51,000 clones, 91% seen once. Sequences were obtained from peripheral blood. The receptors here all came from a man between 45 and 60 years old with acute or convalescent COVID-19.

The chain has TRBV5-1 and TRBJ1-2; the match to TRBD1 covers 8 bases. CDR1 is SGHRS, CDR2 YFSETQ, per germline. The CDR3 covers 17 residues. The J segment lost 8 bases and the V segment lost 0 bases, leaving 15 bases of the junction unmatched. The CDR3 here is CASSLGGALDRAGGYTF. CDR3 DNA sequence: TGCGCCAGCAGCTTGGGGGGCGCCTTGGACAGGGCTGGAGGCTACACCTTC.

V usage is TRBV3-1 (or the pseudogene TRBV3-2) and J usage is TRBJ1-2, with D possibly matching TRBD1 (6 bases). Between the trimmed V and J ends, which lost 4 bases and 3 bases, there was a span of 15 bases. CDR1 and CDR2 from the germline V gene are LGHDT and YNNKEL (reference sequence). This CDR3 region has 15 residues. The CDR3 DNA is TGTGCCAGCAGCCCTCCTGTAAACAGGGACTATGGCTACACCTTC. Its translation: CASSPPVNRDYGYTF.

The chain combines TRBV7-9 with TRBJ2-1; possibly TRBD2 for D (5 bases). Trimming shortened V by 4 bases and J by 7 bases, and 20 bases separated the two germline ends. Germline CDR1 SEHNR, CDR2 FQNEAQ (reference sequence). The CDR3 sequence is 16 residues long. The DNA of the CDR3 is TGTGCCAGCAGCTCCGGCGTCTGGACCCCGGGGAATGAGCAGTTCTTC. Its protein product is CASSSGVWTPGNEQFF.

CDR3 bases: TGTGCCAGCAGCCCCACGGGGACAGGGTCAGGAAACACCATATATTTT. It yields the protein CASSPTGTGSGNTIYF. This chain uses TRBV3-1 (or the pseudogene TRBV3-2) with TRBJ1-3, with 9 bases matching TRBD1. CDR1 is LGHDT, CDR2 YNNKEL, per germline (reference sequence). The length of the CDR3 is 16 residues. V was pared by 4 bases and J by 4 bases, with 8 bases of the junction left unmatched.

J is TRBJ2-1 and V is TRBV5-4, with D perhaps matching TRBD1 (5 bases). This CDR3 has 17 amino acids. V dropped 3 bases and J dropped 6 bases, with 22 bases sitting between them. CDR1 is SGHNT and CDR2 is YYREEE in the germline V gene (reference sequence). The CDR3 nucleotides are TGTGCCAGCAGCTCGAGCATCTATATGCAGGGAAGCAATGAGCAGTTCTTC. Translation gives CASSSSIYMQGSNEQFF.

The V and J genes are TRBV6-5 and TRBJ2-7; tentative D call: TRBD2 (6 bases). CDR1 and CDR2 from the germline V gene are MNHEY and SVGAGI. V lost 8 bases and J lost 0, with 8 bases in between. This CDR3 contains 12 residues. The CDR3 here is CASVGGSYEQYF. CDR3 DNA: TGTGCCAGCGTGGGGGGCTCCTACGAGCAGTACTTC.

The V gene is TRBV28, the J gene TRBJ1-5; 7 bases fit TRBD1. The CDR3 spans 16 residues. Germline values: CDR1 MDHEN, CDR2 SYDVKM. J lost 0 bases, V lost 3 bases, and 5 bases had no gene match. CDR3: CASSLQGGYSNQPQHF. Here the CDR3 DNA reads TGTGCCAGCAGTTTGCAGGGGGGTTATAGCAATCAGCCCCAGCATTTT.

The J gene is TRBJ2-1, the V gene TRBV5-1, with 7 bases identical to TRBD1. CDR1 is SGHRS and CDR2 is YFSETQ in the germline V gene. Trimming cost V 2 bases and J 5 bases; bases outside gene matches: 7. The CDR3 totals 15 residues. CDR3 protein: CASSLYAGTDNEQFF. The DNA of the CDR3 is TGCGCCAGCAGCTTATACGCCGGGACAGACAATGAGCAGTTCTTC.

V and J are TRBV6-5 and TRBJ2-1; D perhaps matches TRBD1 (7 bases). V lost 10 bases and J 4 bases, leaving 14 bases between the germline ends. This CDR3 contains 13 residues. CDR1 and CDR2 (germline): MNHEY, SVGAGI. For the CDR3, the DNA is TGTGCCAACAAGGAGGGGGCATACAATGAGCAGTTCTTC. Translated, it gives CANKEGAYNEQFF.

The chain combines TRBV18 with TRBJ1-1, with TRBD1 matching 8 bases. Germline CDR1 is KGHSH and CDR2 is LQKENI. The length of the CDR3 is 15 residues. Trimming cost V 3 bases and J 0 bases; bases outside gene matches: 3. CDR3 coding DNA: TGTGCCAGCTCACCGGGACAGGAGATGAACACTGAAGCTTTCTTT. This codes for CASSPGQEMNTEAFF.

V and J are TRBV2 and TRBJ1-6, with a weak D call TRBD1 (6 bases). Germline V lookup: CDR1 SNHLY, CDR2 FYNNEI. V was clipped by 6 bases and J by 9 bases, with 21 bases between them. The CDR3 runs 16 residues. The CDR3, as DNA: TGTGCCAGCAGCTTTAACAGGGAGGGTCGGCGTTCACCCCTCCACTTT. This sequence encodes CASSFNREGRRSPLHF.

The chain employs TRBV28 and TRBJ2-3, with 11 bases fitting TRBD2. The CDR3 consists of 15 residues. J gave up 4 bases and V 5 bases, and 5 bases lay outside the gene matches. Per the germline V gene, CDR1 is MDHEN and CDR2 is SYDVKM. CDR3 sequence reads: CASSPTSGASDTQYF. CDR3 nucleotide sequence: TGTGCCAGCAGTCCGACTAGCGGGGCGTCAGATACGCAGTATTTT.

This clone has just one count. The rearrangement uses TRBV2 and TRBJ2-7; the match to TRBD2 covers 8 bases. Germline-derived CDR1 and CDR2 are SNHLY and FYNNEI. V lost 4 bases, J lost 7 bases, and 3 bases stayed unmatched. CDR3 size: 12 residues. This chain's CDR3 is CASSGERGEQYF. DNA of the CDR3: TGTGCCAGCAGTGGGGAGCGGGGGGAGCAGTACTTC.

V and J are TRBV2 and TRBJ2-3; D is perhaps TRBD1 (5 bases). Germline V gene lookup returns CDR1 SNHLY and CDR2 FYNNEI. This CDR3 is 12 amino acids long. Trimming left V 7 bases short and J 6 bases short, with 11 bases between. CDR3 in amino acids: CASIQALDTQYF. In nucleotides, the CDR3 is TGTGCCAGCATACAGGCCTTGGATACGCAGTATTTT.

The chain combines TRBV13 with TRBJ1-1; no firm D call. Germline V CDR1 and CDR2: PRHDT, FYEKMQ (reference sequence). Trimming removed 6 bases at V and 9 bases at J, with 17 bases between. CDR3 length: 13 amino acids. The CDR3 nucleotides are TGTGCCAGCAGGAGCGGTGGCTTAGGAAAAGCTTTCTTT. Protein sequence: CASRSGGLGKAFF.

CDR3 DNA sequence: TGTGCCAGCAGCCAGGGGGCAGGGGACACTGAAGCTTTCTTT. Its protein is CASSQGAGDTEAFF. The chain joins TRBV7-9 to TRBJ1-1, with 8 bases fitting TRBD1. J lost 3 bases, V lost 5 bases, and 5 bases had no gene match. CDR3 length equals 14 residues. Germline CDR1 is SEHNR and CDR2 is FQNEAQ (reference sequence).

This chain joins TRBV5-1 and TRBJ2-1; TRBD1 aligns across 11 bases. With V trimmed by 4 bases and J by 6 bases, 3 bases remained unmatched. The CDR3 loop spans 14 amino acids. Germline V gives CDR1 SGHRS, CDR2 YFSETQ. This chain's CDR3 is CASSQGQGGNEQFF. DNA of the CDR3: TGCGCCAGCAGCCAGGGACAGGGGGGCAATGAGCAGTTCTTC.

A single count supports this clone. This chain links TRBV13 with TRBJ2-1, with a weak D call TRBD1 (6 bases). Per germline, CDR1 PRHDT and CDR2 FYEKMQ (reference sequence). V dropped 2 bases and J dropped 12 bases, with 11 bases sitting between them. This CDR3 comprises 12 residues. The CDR3 nucleotides are TGTGCCAGCAGCTTACCAGGGGCTGGGCAGTTCTTC. It codes for CASSLPGAGQFF. Combining the CDR3 with reference TRBV13 and TRBJ2-1 gives the whole variable domain AAGVIQSPRHLIKEKRETATLKCYPIPRHDTVYWYQQGPGQDPQFLISFYEKMQSDKGSIPDRFSAQQFSDYHSELNMSSLELGDSALYFCASSLPGAGQFFGPGTRLTVL.

This chain uses TRBV30 with TRBJ1-6, with 8 bases fitting TRBD1. The CDR3 sequence is 15 residues long. V was pared by 0 bases and J by 10 bases, with 8 bases of the junction left unmatched. Germline CDR1 GTSNPN, CDR2 SVGIG (reference sequence). The DNA of the CDR3 is TGTGCCTGGAGTGTACCCGACAGGGGAGTATCACCCCTCCACTTT. The encoded protein is CAWSVPDRGVSPLHF.

The rearrangement links TRBV30 to TRBJ2-7, with 8 bases aligning to TRBD2. V lost 3 bases to trimming and J lost 1 base; unmatched junction nucleotides: 8. CDR1 and CDR2 (germline): GTSNPN, SVGIG (reference sequence). This CDR3 has 15 amino acids. For the CDR3, the DNA is TGTGCCTGGAGCGGGGGGGTCCTCTTTTCCTACGAGCAGTACTTC. Residues: CAWSGGVLFSYEQYF.

The rearrangement links TRBV6-1 to TRBJ1-2; a weak D match, TRBD1 (5 bases). The CDR3 runs to 12 residues. Germline V CDR1 and CDR2: MNHNS, SASEGT. Deletions cut 3 bases from V and 5 bases from J, with 7 bases between. The CDR3 here is CASSDGGYGYTF. The CDR3 bases are TGTGCCAGCAGTGACGGGGGTTATGGCTACACCTTC.

The chain employs TRBV3-1 (or the pseudogene TRBV3-2) and TRBJ1-1, with D possibly being TRBD1 (5 bases). The CDR3 runs to 11 residues. Germline CDR1 and CDR2: LGHDT and YNNKEL (reference sequence). Deletions cut 9 bases from V and 11 bases from J, with 16 bases between. CDR3 DNA: TGTGCCAGTAGGGGTGGGGTCGATGCTTTCTTT. Its protein product is CASRGGVDAFF.

This chain joins TRBV3-1 (or the pseudogene TRBV3-2) and TRBJ2-7; D is ambiguous. Trimming left V 4 bases short and J 3 bases short, with 4 bases between. Germline V gives CDR1 LGHDT, CDR2 YNNKEL (reference sequence). The CDR3 runs to 11 residues. CDR3 loop: CASSLYYEQYF. The CDR3 DNA follows: TGTGCCAGCAGCCTTTACTACGAGCAGTACTTC.

This clone appeared a few times. The chain couples TRBV7-2 to TRBJ1-1, with D perhaps TRBD1 (6 bases). Germline V gives CDR1 SGHTA, CDR2 FQGNSA. The CDR3 is 13 residues long. V lost 5 bases and J 3 bases, leaving 10 bases between the germline ends. DNA for the CDR3: TGTGCCAGCAGCGTACAGGGATACACTGAAGCTTTCTTT. This gives the protein CASSVQGYTEAFF.

The J gene is TRBJ1-2, the V gene TRBV14; D is ambiguous. Germline V gives CDR1 SGHDN, CDR2 FVKESK. The CDR3 covers 12 residues. V lost 4 bases to trimming and J lost 4 bases, with 7 bases between them. In DNA form, the CDR3 reads TGTGCCAGCAGCCCCGGGATCTATGGCTACACCTTC. Translated: CASSPGIYGYTF. The variable domain in full, completed from reference TRBV14 and TRBJ1-2, reads EAGVTQFPSHSVIEKGQTVTLRCDPISGHDNLYWYRRVMGKEIKFLLHFVKESKQDESGMPNNRFLAERTGGTYSTLKVQPAELEDSGVYFCASSPGIYGYTFGSGTRLTVV.

This chain joins TRBV12-3 or TRBV12-4 and TRBJ2-7; D may be TRBD1 (5 bases). V was pared by 7 bases and J by 2 bases, with 12 bases between. The CDR3 spans 13 residues. CDR3 residues: CASTTTETYEQYF. The CDR3 nucleotides are TGTGCCAGCACTACGACAGAGACCTACGAGCAGTACTTC.

This chain connects TRBV11-2 to TRBJ2-2; possibly TRBD1 for D (5 bases). The germline V and J ends were trimmed by 2 bases and 3 bases, with 7 bases remaining between them. The CDR3 extends over 14 amino acids. Germline loops: CDR1 SGHAT, CDR2 FQNNGV. In nucleotides, the CDR3 is TGTGCCAGCAGCTTAACCAGGGACACCGGGGAGCTGTTTTTT. Encoded protein: CASSLTRDTGELFF. Together with reference TRBV11-2 and TRBJ2-2, the CDR3 gives the full variable domain: EAGVAQSPRYKIIEKRQSVAFWCNPISGHATLYWYQQILGQGPKLLIQFQNNGVVDDSQLPKDRFSAERLKGVDSTLKIQPAKLEDSAVYLCASSLTRDTGELFFGEGSRLTVL.

The chain combines TRBV3-1 (or the pseudogene TRBV3-2) with TRBJ2-7, with TRBD2 matching over 10 bases. Germline CDR1 is LGHDT and CDR2 is YNNKEL (reference sequence). V lost 5 bases to trimming and J lost 6 bases; unmatched junction nucleotides: 19. The CDR3 runs 18 residues. CDR3 protein: CASSTHSSGGSPPSEQYF. The CDR3 bases are TGTGCCAGCAGCACCCACTCTAGCGGGGGTTCCCCCCCGAGCGAGCAGTACTTC.